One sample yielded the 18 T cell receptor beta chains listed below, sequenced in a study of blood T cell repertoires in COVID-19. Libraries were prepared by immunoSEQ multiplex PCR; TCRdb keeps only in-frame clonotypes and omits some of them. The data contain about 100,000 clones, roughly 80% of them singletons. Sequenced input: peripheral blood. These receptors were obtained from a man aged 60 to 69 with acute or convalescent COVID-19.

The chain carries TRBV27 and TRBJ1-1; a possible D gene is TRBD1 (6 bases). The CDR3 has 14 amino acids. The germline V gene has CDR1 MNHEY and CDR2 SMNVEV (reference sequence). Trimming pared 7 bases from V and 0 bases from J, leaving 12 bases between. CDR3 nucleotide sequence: TGTGCCAGCACCTCGGACAGTATGAACACTGAAGCTTTCTTT. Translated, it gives CASTSDSMNTEAFF.

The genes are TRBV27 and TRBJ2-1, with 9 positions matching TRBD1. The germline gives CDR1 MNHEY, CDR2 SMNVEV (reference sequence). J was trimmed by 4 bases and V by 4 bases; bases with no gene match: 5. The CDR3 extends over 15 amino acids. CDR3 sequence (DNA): TGTGCCAGCAGTTATCGACAGGGGGGTTACAATGAGCAGTTCTTC. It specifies CASSYRQGGYNEQFF.

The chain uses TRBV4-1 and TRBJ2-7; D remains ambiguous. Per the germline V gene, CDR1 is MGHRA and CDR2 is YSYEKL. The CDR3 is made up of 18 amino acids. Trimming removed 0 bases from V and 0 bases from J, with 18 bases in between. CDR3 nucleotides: TGCGCCAGCAGCCAAGAGTCGGCAGGTTGGCAAACCTCCTACGAGCAGTACTTC. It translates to CASSQESAGWQTSYEQYF.

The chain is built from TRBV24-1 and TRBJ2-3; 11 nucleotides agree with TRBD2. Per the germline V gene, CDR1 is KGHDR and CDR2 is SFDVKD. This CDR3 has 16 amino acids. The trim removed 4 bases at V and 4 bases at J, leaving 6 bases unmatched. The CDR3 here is CATSEIAGGPSDTQYF. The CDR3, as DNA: TGTGCCACCAGTGAGATAGCGGGAGGGCCATCAGATACGCAGTATTTT.

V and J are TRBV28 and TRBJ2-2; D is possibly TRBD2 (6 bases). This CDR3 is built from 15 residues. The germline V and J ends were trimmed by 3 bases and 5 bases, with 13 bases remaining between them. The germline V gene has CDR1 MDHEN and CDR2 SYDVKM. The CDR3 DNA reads TGTGCCAGCAGTTTTTCCCGGGCGGGGACCGGGGAGCTGTTTTTT. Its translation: CASSFSRAGTGELFF.

CDR3 sequence reads: CASSLSGGNSPLHF. The CDR3 DNA reads TGTGCCAGCAGTTTATCGGGGGGTAATTCACCCCTCCACTTT. The chain has TRBV27 and TRBJ1-6; maybe TRBD1 (5 bases). The CDR3 spans 14 residues. Germline V lookup: CDR1 MNHEY, CDR2 SMNVEV (reference sequence). Trimming shortened V by 0 bases and J by 6 bases, and 6 bases separated the two germline ends.

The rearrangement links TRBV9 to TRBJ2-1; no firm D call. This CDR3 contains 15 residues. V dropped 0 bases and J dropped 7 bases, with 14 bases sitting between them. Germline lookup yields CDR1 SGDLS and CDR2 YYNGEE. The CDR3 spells CASSVAANTMNEQFF. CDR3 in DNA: TGTGCCAGCAGCGTAGCAGCGAACACCATGAATGAGCAGTTCTTC.

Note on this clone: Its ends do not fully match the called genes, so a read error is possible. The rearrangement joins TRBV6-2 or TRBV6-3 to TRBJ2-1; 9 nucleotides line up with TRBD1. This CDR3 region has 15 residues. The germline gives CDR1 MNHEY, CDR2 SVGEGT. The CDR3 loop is CASSYSRQGVDEQFF. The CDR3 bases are TGTGCCAGCAGCTACTCCCGACAGGGGGTCGATGAGCAGTTCTTC.

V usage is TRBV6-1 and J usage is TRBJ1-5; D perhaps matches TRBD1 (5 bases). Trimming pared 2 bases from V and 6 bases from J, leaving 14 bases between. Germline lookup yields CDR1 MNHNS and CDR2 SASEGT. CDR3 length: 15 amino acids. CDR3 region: CASSESAGFGQPQHF. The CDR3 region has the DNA TGTGCCAGCAGTGAAAGTGCAGGGTTCGGTCAGCCCCAGCATTTT.

The CDR3 is CASSSPRAFF. The CDR3, as DNA: TGCGCCAGCAGTTCGCCTAGAGCTTTCTTT. The chain recombines TRBV10-2 with TRBJ1-1; D is unclear. The CDR3 runs to 10 residues. Germline CDR1 is WSHSY and CDR2 is SAAADI. V was trimmed by 5 bases and J by 10 bases, leaving 8 bases between them.

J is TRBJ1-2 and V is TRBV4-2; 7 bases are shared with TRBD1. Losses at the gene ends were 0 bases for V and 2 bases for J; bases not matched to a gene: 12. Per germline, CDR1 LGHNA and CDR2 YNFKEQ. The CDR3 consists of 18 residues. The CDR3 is CASSQDGRGQLSNYGYTF. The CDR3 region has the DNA TGTGCCAGCAGCCAAGACGGGAGGGGACAGCTAAGCAACTATGGCTACACCTTC.

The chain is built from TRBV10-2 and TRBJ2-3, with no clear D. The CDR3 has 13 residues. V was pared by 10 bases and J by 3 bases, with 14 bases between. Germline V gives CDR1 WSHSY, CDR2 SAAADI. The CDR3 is CAINAEETDTQYF. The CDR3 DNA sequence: TGCGCCATCAACGCTGAGGAGACAGATACGCAGTATTTT.

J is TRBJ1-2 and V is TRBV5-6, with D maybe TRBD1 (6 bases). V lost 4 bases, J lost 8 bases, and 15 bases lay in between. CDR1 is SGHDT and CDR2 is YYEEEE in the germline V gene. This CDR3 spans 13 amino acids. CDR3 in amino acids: CASSRQEFVGYTF. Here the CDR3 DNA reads TGTGCCAGCAGCCGACAGGAGTTTGTGGGCTACACCTTC.

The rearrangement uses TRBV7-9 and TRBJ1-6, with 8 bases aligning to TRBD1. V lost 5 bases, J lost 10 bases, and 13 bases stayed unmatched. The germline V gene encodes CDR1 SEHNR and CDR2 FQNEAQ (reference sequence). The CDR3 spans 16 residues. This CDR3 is CASSLSTGGERSPLHF. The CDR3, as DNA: TGTGCCAGCAGCCTCTCCACAGGGGGGGAAAGATCACCCCTCCACTTT.

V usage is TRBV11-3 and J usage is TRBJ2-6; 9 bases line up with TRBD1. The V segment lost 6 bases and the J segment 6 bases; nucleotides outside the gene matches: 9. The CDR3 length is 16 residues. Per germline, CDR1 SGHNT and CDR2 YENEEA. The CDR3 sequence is CASSGTGSREANVLTF. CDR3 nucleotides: TGTGCCAGCAGTGGGACAGGGTCTCGGGAGGCCAACGTCCTGACTTTC.

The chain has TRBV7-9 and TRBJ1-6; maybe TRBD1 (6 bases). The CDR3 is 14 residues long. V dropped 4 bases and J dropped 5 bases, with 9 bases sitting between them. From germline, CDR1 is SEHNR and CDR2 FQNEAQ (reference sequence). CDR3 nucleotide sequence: TGTGCCAGCAGCTACTGGACAGATAATTCACCCCTCCACTTT. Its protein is CASSYWTDNSPLHF.

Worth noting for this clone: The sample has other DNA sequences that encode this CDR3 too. The CDR3 reads CASGLETRSSYNEQFF. CDR3 in DNA: TGTGCTAGTGGTTTGGAAACAAGGAGCTCCTACAATGAGCAGTTCTTC. The chain links TRBV12-5 to TRBJ2-1, with D unclear. The V and J ends lost 1 base and 0 bases respectively, with 10 bases between them. The CDR3 extends over 16 amino acids. CDR1 and CDR2 (germline): LGHNT, FRNRAP.

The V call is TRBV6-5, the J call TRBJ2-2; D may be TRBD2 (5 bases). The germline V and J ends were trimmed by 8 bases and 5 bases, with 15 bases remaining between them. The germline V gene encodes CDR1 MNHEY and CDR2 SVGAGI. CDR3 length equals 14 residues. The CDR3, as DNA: TGTGCCAGCCACCTAGATAGCGAAACCGGGGAGCTGTTTTTT. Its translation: CASHLDSETGELFF.